The next 11 T cell receptor beta chains were all read from a single sample in a study of glioma-infiltrating T cells listed by TCRdb under 2016. Reads for this sample came from an Illumina MiSeq. TCR alpha and beta CDR3 regions were amplified with the iRepertoire nested amplicon-rescue multiplex PCR (arm-PCR) platform from RNA. The public reads were reprocessed in TCRdb via fastp at Q25 and MiXCR, keeping in-frame beta chains. Entries that share a CDR3 protein sequence are merged under the most common genes and DNA. In all, the sample holds about 180,000 distinct CDR3 sequences, and about 47% of those were seen once. The ten biggest clones cover roughly 5.2% of the sample. Sequencing input: glioma tissue, nonneoplastic brain tissue, or PBMCs (not recorded which). Receptors were obtained from a human donor with low-grade glioma or glioblastoma, undergoing nonglioma brain surgery, or in good health (not recorded which).

This clonotype was found many times. The chain is built from TRBV25-1 and TRBJ2-3, with D possibly being TRBD1 (6 bases). Germline CDR1 reads MGHDK; CDR2 reads SYGVNS. The CDR3 totals 16 residues. Trimming removed 0 bases from V and 0 bases from J, with 10 bases in between. CDR3 loop: CASSEYTGHSTDTQYF. The CDR3, as DNA: TGTGCCAGCAGTGAATATACGGGACATAGCACAGATACGCAGTATTTT.

This chain joins TRBV5-1 and TRBJ2-7; D unresolved. V was cut by 4 bases and J by 3 bases, with 14 bases left in between. The CDR3 loop spans 14 amino acids. Germline-derived CDR1 and CDR2 are SGHRS and YFSETQ. CDR3 sequence: CASSPDPVGYEQYF. In DNA, the CDR3 is TGCGCCAGCAGCCCCGACCCGGTTGGCTACGAGCAGTACTTC.

Turning to this clonotype: With a much larger clone just one base away, this may be a read error. The chain employs TRBV4-1 and TRBJ1-5, with 7 bases aligning to TRBD1. Germline V lookup: CDR1 MGHRA, CDR2 YSYEKL. This CDR3 is built from 13 residues. CDR3 amino acids: CDTAGQPNQPQHF. The CDR3 nucleotides read TGCGACACCGCGGGACAGCCTAATCAGCCCCAGCATTTT.

In the case of this clonotype: A much larger clone lies a single base off, so this may be a read error. This chain links TRBV2 with TRBJ1-2; D call uncertain. V was pared by 3 bases and J by 7 bases, with 12 bases between. This CDR3 comprises 13 residues. Germline loops: CDR1 SNHLY, CDR2 FYNNEI. As DNA, the CDR3 is TGTGCCAGCAGTGATCTGGAGATGGTTGGCTACACCTTC. It yields the protein CASSDLEMVGYTF.

This clonotype occurred many times. The chain uses TRBV6-1 and TRBJ1-5; TRBD1 matches at 10 bases. This CDR3 has 14 amino acids. Germline trimming cut 5 bases from V and 6 bases from J; bases unmatched to any gene: 4. Germline V gene lookup returns CDR1 MNHNS and CDR2 SASEGT. CDR3 protein: CASSLDRGAQPQHF. CDR3 nucleotides: TGTGCCAGCAGTCTGGACAGGGGGGCTCAGCCCCAGCATTTT.

As to this clonotype: This sequence may be a read error, since a much larger clone differs from it by one base. The chain employs TRBV19 and TRBJ2-1; TRBD2 aligns across 7 bases. CDR3 size: 13 residues. Trimming removed 5 bases from V and 8 bases from J; junction bases left unmatched: 6. Germline CDR1 and CDR2: LNHDA and SQIVND (reference sequence). The CDR3 is CASSAGAEYEQFF. CDR3 DNA: TGTGCCAGTAGTGCGGGAGCAGAGTATGAGCAGTTCTTC.

This clonotype was seen repeatedly, ten times or more. V usage is TRBV19 and J usage is TRBJ1-1; maybe TRBD1 (5 bases). Deletions cut 7 bases from V and 5 bases from J, with 14 bases between. The CDR3 extends over 13 amino acids. CDR1 LNHDA and CDR2 SQIVND come from the germline V gene (reference sequence). CDR3 DNA: TGTGCCAGTATTGAACAGGAGGGGACTGAAGCTTTCTTT. Translation: CASIEQEGTEAFF.

Remarks on this clonotype: A read error is possible here, since a much larger clone lies one base away. The chain recombines TRBV6-2 or TRBV6-3 with TRBJ2-3; D remains unclear. Germline-derived CDR1 and CDR2 are MNHEY and SVGEGT. The CDR3 consists of 14 residues. The CDR3 sequence: CASFPRQSKDTQYF. The CDR3 nucleotides read TGTGCCAGCTTCCCGAGGCAGAGCAAAGATACGCAGTATTTT.

This clonotype was picked up a small number of times. With a much larger clone just one base away, this may be a read error. The V gene is TRBV28, the J gene TRBJ1-1, with TRBD1 matching 8 bases. This CDR3 is built from 12 residues. CDR1 and CDR2 (germline): MDHEN, SYDVKM. CDR3 nucleotide sequence: TGTGCCAGCAGCCTTACAGGGGGTGAAGCTTTATTT. Translating gives CASSLTGGEALF.

This clonotype has at least ten counts. The V and J genes are TRBV2 and TRBJ1-5, with D possibly TRBD1 on 5 matching bases. This CDR3 spans 13 amino acids. The germline V and J ends were trimmed by 7 bases and 6 bases, with 13 bases remaining between them. Germline V lookup: CDR1 SNHLY, CDR2 FYNNEI. CDR3 sequence reads: CASNLGVTQPQHF. As DNA, the CDR3 is TGTGCCAGCAATTTAGGGGTAACTCAGCCCCAGCATTTT. Variable domain in full (rest from reference TRBV2 and TRBJ1-5): EPEVTQTPSHQVTQMGQEVILRCVPISNHLYFYWYRQILGQKVEFLVSFYNNEISEKSEIFDDQFSVERPDGSNFTLKIRSTKLEDSAMYFCASNLGVTQPQHFGDGTRLSIL.

This clonotype occurred many times. The gene calls are TRBV7-8 and TRBJ2-1; the match to TRBD1 covers 7 bases. Losses at the gene ends were 6 bases for V and 5 bases for J; bases not matched to a gene: 7. The CDR3 sequence is 14 residues long. Germline V gene data show CDR1 as SGHVS and CDR2 as FQNEAQ. The CDR3 spells CASSPGTVNNEQFF. The CDR3 coding sequence is TGTGCCAGCAGTCCCGGGACAGTAAACAATGAGCAGTTCTTC.